This TCR beta chain was identified in a study of cytomegalovirus exposure and HLA in healthy donors. Sequencing was performed with immunoSEQ multiplex PCR; in TCRdb, only in-frame clones are kept and a portion is missing. The table shows approximately 150,000 clones, with 86% occurring only once. J gave up 0 bases and V 4 bases, and 3 bases lay outside the gene matches. Germline values: CDR1 SGHRS, CDR2 YFSETQ. This CDR3 is built from 15 residues. The sample was PBMCs. The sequence came from a man between 18 and 35 years old in good health and CMV-seropositive. The J gene is TRBJ2-2, the V gene TRBV5-1; TRBD1 matches 7 bases. Written as DNA, the CDR3 is TGCGCCAGCAGCACGGGGACAGCGAACACCGGGGAGCTGTTTTTT. This gives the protein CASSTGTANTGELFF.